Each of the 9 T cell receptor beta chains below was sequenced from the same sample in a study of T-cell reconstitution after alpha-beta-depleted transplantation in children. Researchers prepared the TCRbeta library using unique molecular identifiers, the study reports. Using its own MiXCR run on the PCR reads, TCRdb lists one record per CDR3 protein. The sample records about 610,000 distinct CDR3 sequences, 10% to 13% being singletons. Specimen: PBMCs from the stem cell graft donor, collected from the stem cell graft. The source is a human donor who donated a stem cell graft to a child with acute myeloid leukemia.

This clonotype was found many times. The chain carries TRBV20-1 and TRBJ2-3; D may be TRBD2 (5 bases). V was pared by 7 bases and J by 3 bases, with 14 bases between. The CDR3 sequence is 13 residues long. The germline V gene has CDR1 DFQATT and CDR2 SNEGSKA (reference sequence). Here the CDR3 reads CSGAGGLTDTQYF. The CDR3 nucleotides read TGCAGTGGCGCTGGCGGGTTAACAGATACGCAGTATTTT.

The chain employs TRBV6-5 and TRBJ1-2; D unclear. Germline V lookup: CDR1 MNHEY, CDR2 SVGAGI. The CDR3 length is 15 residues. Trimming removed 1 base from V and 4 bases from J, with 13 bases in between. CDR3 loop: CASSYFNSNSYGYTF. The CDR3 DNA is TGTGCCAGCAGTTACTTCAATTCCAATTCCTATGGCTACACCTTC.

This clonotype was counted many times. The chain combines TRBV29-1 with TRBJ2-5; the D gene is possibly TRBD1 (5 bases). The CDR3 is made up of 12 amino acids. V was trimmed by 4 bases and J by 5 bases, leaving 11 bases between them. Germline loops: CDR1 SQVTM, CDR2 ANQGSEA. CDR3 region: CSVVVQAETQYF. As DNA, the CDR3 is TGCAGCGTTGTCGTACAGGCCGAGACCCAGTACTTC.

The sample holds many counts of this clonotype. The chain carries TRBV28 and TRBJ2-7, with 15 bases lining up with TRBD2. This CDR3 is built from 17 residues. The germline gives CDR1 MDHEN, CDR2 SYDVKM. The junction had 15 bases not matched to a gene; V was cut back by 5 bases and J by 10 bases. The chain's CDR3 is CASSGGGLAGGGVLQYF. DNA for the CDR3: TGTGCCAGCAGTGGAGGGGGACTAGCGGGAGGTGGGGTGTTACAGTACTTC.

This clonotype was seen many times. V usage is TRBV27 and J usage is TRBJ2-1; D is perhaps TRBD2 (5 bases). This CDR3 spans 14 amino acids. Looked up from germline, CDR1 is MNHEY and CDR2 is SMNVEV (reference sequence). The ends were cut back, 3 bases at V and 3 bases at J, with 9 bases in the middle. The CDR3 region has the DNA TGTGCCAGCAGTTTGAGGGATAACTACAATGAGCAGTTCTTC. As protein: CASSLRDNYNEQFF.

In this sample, this clonotype turned up many times. The V and J genes are TRBV6-2 or TRBV6-3 and TRBJ2-5; the match to TRBD2 covers 11 bases. With V trimmed by 8 bases and J by 6 bases, 8 bases remained unmatched. CDR1 is MNHEY and CDR2 is SVGEGT in the germline V gene. This CDR3 is 14 amino acids long. CDR3 sequence: CASLASGRLKTQYF. The CDR3 DNA reads as TGTGCCAGCCTTGCTAGCGGGAGGTTGAAGACCCAGTACTTC.

The chain has TRBV6-2 or TRBV6-3 and TRBJ2-7; no clear D. Germline values: CDR1 MNHEY, CDR2 SVGEGT. Trimming removed 10 bases from V and 2 bases from J, with 12 bases in between. The CDR3 loop spans 12 amino acids. The CDR3 bases are TGTGCCACCAAGACGGCTACCTACGAGCAGTACTTC. This codes for CATKTATYEQYF.

This clonotype was detected a few times. The chain couples TRBV29-1 to TRBJ2-7; 10 bases are shared with TRBD1. In germline, CDR1 is SQVTM, CDR2 ANQGSEA. The CDR3 length is 13 residues. J was trimmed by 6 bases and V by 7 bases; bases with no gene match: 9. CDR3 residues: CSAQSRTGGEQYF. The CDR3, as DNA: TGCAGCGCCCAGTCCAGGACAGGGGGCGAGCAGTACTTC.

V and J are TRBV20-1 and TRBJ2-3; possible D gene TRBD2, 6 bases. Germline V gene data show CDR1 as DFQATT and CDR2 as SNEGSKA (reference sequence). CDR3 length: 15 amino acids. The germline V and J ends were trimmed by 1 base and 0 bases, with 11 bases remaining between them. CDR3 in amino acids: CSARGEAGSTDTQYF. The CDR3 DNA reads TGCAGTGCTAGAGGAGAAGCGGGTAGCACAGATACGCAGTATTTT.